This TCR beta chain emerged from a study of human T cells and chemical hapten exposure. As the library was built, unique molecular identifiers were attached to individual cDNA molecules. TCRdb independently ran MiXCR on the RACE reads; one entry per CDR3 protein. The sample lists about 120,000 distinct CDR3 sequences; less than 15% were seen once. Indicated time point: pre-sensitization, week 0. Treatment in this sample: therapeutic diphenylcyclopropenone sensitization with weekly scalp DPC. People who gave samples had alopecia, were 18 to 70 years old, and were suitable for DPC. For this clonotype: Its antigen remains unknown.

V was trimmed by 2 bases and J by 0 bases, leaving 15 bases between them. The CDR3 spans 17 residues. Germline V lookup: CDR1 MNHNS, CDR2 SASEGT. Whole-study results and caveats: The number of TCRs above 1 in 1000 frequency did not change after DPC sensitization. There were significantly more large CDR3 similarity clusters among expanded TCRs than among controls.

Source: whole blood, taken in connection with sensitization to the hapten diphenylcyclopropenone (DPC). The rearrangement uses TRBV6-1 and TRBJ2-3; D remains unclear. The TCR was taken from a woman aged 18-29 years with alopecia areata. Some clones in this sample may be carry-over from other donors' samples. CDR3 sequence (DNA): TGTGCCAGCAGTGAAAGGGCTGGTCGACCTAGCACAGATACGCAGTATTTT. It encodes CASSERAGRPSTDTQYF.